What follows are 8 T cell receptor beta chains derived from one specimen sequenced in a study of T-cell reconstitution after alpha-beta-depleted transplantation in children. TCRbeta library construction was performed incorporating unique molecular identifiers. TCRdb called the PCR reads again in MiXCR, with one record for every CDR3 protein. The sample lists about 500,000 distinct CDR3 sequences, approximately 32% seen once, with around 2.4% in the top ten. The source material was PBMCs from the stem cell graft donor, sampled from the stem cell graft. The receptors come from a human donor who donated a stem cell graft to a child with aplastic anemia.

This chain joins TRBV7-9 and TRBJ1-1; 8 bases are shared with TRBD1. CDR1 is SEHNR and CDR2 is FQNEAQ in the germline V gene (reference sequence). Trimming cost V 5 bases and J 0 bases; bases outside gene matches: 5. The CDR3 has 15 residues. The CDR3, as DNA: TGTGCCAGCAGCCGAGACAGGGGTGTGAACACTGAAGCTTTCTTT. As protein: CASSRDRGVNTEAFF.

The chain uses TRBV28 and TRBJ2-1; possible D gene TRBD2, 6 bases. The CDR3 totals 15 residues. CDR1 and CDR2 from the germline V gene are MDHEN and SYDVKM. Trimming shortened V by 4 bases and J by 7 bases, and 17 bases separated the two germline ends. The CDR3 nucleotides are TGTGCCAGCAGTTCCGGCGGTCGGGAGCGGAATGAGCAGTTCTTC. Translated: CASSSGGRERNEQFF.

V is TRBV27 and J is TRBJ2-5; D might be TRBD1 or TRBD2, each matching 5 bases. The CDR3 extends over 15 amino acids. Trimming shortened V by 4 bases and J by 5 bases, and 17 bases separated the two germline ends. Germline CDR1 MNHEY, CDR2 SMNVEV (reference sequence). CDR3 nucleotide sequence: TGTGCCAGCAGTTGGGGGACCTCCTGGGGGGAGACCCAGTACTTC. This codes for CASSWGTSWGETQYF.

The J gene is TRBJ1-1, the V gene TRBV29-1, with 7 bases that match TRBD1. The CDR3 consists of 14 residues. Germline values: CDR1 SQVTM, CDR2 ANQGSEA. V lost 5 bases to trimming and J lost 5 bases; unmatched junction nucleotides: 11. For the CDR3, the DNA is TGCAGCGTTATGCTGACAGGGACGGGAACTGAAGCTTTCTTT. Residues: CSVMLTGTGTEAFF.

The chain recombines TRBV5-1 with TRBJ2-5; tentatively, D is TRBD1 (6 bases). Trimming shortened V by 1 base and J by 5 bases, and 12 bases separated the two germline ends. The germline gives CDR1 SGHRS, CDR2 YFSETQ. The length of the CDR3 is 14 residues. The CDR3 DNA follows: TGCGCCAGCAGCTTGAACCCAGGGGAGGAGACCCAGTACTTC. Amino acid sequence: CASSLNPGEETQYF.

There are a few counts of this clonotype. The rearrangement links TRBV28 to TRBJ1-4; 8 bases are shared with TRBD1. In germline, CDR1 is MDHEN, CDR2 SYDVKM. The CDR3 sequence is 15 residues long. V was pared by 4 bases and J by 7 bases, with 8 bases of the junction left unmatched. CDR3 bases: TGTGCCAGCAGTTCCCGACAGGGGATGGGTGAAAAACTGTTTTTT. Translating gives CASSSRQGMGEKLFF.

In its sample, this clonotype was seen a few times. This sequence joins TRBV10-3 and TRBJ2-7; 8 positions match TRBD1. The CDR3 loop spans 13 amino acids. CDR1 is ENHRY and CDR2 is SYGVKD in the germline V gene. Germline trimming cut 6 bases from V and 6 bases from J; bases unmatched to any gene: 7. The CDR3 here is CAIRLDRESEQYF. CDR3 DNA sequence: TGTGCCATCAGGCTGGACAGGGAGTCCGAGCAGTACTTC.

This clonotype was observed a few times. The chain recombines TRBV4-3 with TRBJ2-1; no definite D call. The CDR3 sequence is 18 residues long. Between the trimmed V and J ends, which lost 0 bases and 5 bases, there was a span of 20 bases. In germline, CDR1 is LGHNA, CDR2 YSLEER. The CDR3 protein is CASSQEIILRIPNNEQFF. As DNA, the CDR3 is TGCGCCAGCAGCCAAGAAATAATCCTACGAATACCTAACAATGAGCAGTTCTTC.